The subject of this entry is one T cell receptor (beta chain). What it binds is unknown. The CDR3 loop spans 13 amino acids. V was clipped by 4 bases and J by 3 bases, with 6 bases between them. CDR1 and CDR2 (germline): LGHNA, YNFKEQ. The data were obtained in a study of blood T cells in healthy people across ages. With a J-beta primer mix and a sample-barcoded 5' primer, a second PCR ran about 7 to 12 cycles. Via MiXCR, TCRdb re-called the 5' RACE reads, giving one row per CDR3 protein. The sample holds 710,000 or so distinct CDR3 sequences, about 20% seen once. Whole-study findings and limits: Unknown donor CMV status possibly confounded expanded clonotype changes. Considered underestimates were the diversity estimates obtained from one million T cells.

Source material: blood. The TCR sequence derives from a man aged 70 or older in good health. The chain recombines TRBV4-2 with TRBJ1-4, with D unresolved. This CDR3 is CASSPDPNEKLFF. DNA of the CDR3: TGTGCCAGCAGCCCCGACCCTAATGAAAAACTGTTTTTT.